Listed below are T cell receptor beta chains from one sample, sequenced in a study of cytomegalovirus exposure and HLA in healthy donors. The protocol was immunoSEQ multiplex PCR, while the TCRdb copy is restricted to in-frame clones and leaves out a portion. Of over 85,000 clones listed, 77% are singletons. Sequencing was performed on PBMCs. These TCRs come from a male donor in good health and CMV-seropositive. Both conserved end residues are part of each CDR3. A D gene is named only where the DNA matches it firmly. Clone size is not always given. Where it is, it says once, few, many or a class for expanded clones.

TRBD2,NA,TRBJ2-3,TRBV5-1,CASSSYPSGSTDTQYF,TGCGCCAGCAGCTCATACCCTAGCGGGAGCACAGATACGCAGTATTTT
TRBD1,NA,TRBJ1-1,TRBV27,CASSLGTGGVLNTEAFF,TGTGCCAGCAGTCTTGGGACAGGAGGTGTTCTGAACACTGAAGCTTTCTTT
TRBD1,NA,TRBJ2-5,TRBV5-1,CASSSPGTEETQYF,TGCGCCAGCAGCTCCCCCGGGACAGAAGAGACCCAGTACTTC
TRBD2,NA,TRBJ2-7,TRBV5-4,CASRGGGPSGRVSPVEQYF,TGTGCCAGCAGAGGGGGCGGTCCTAGCGGGAGGGTCTCTCCGGTTGAGCAGTACTTC
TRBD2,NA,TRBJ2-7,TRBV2,CASSDRLAASYEQYF,TGTGCCAGCAGTGATAGGCTAGCGGCCTCCTACGAGCAGTACTTC
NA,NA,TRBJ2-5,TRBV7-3,CASSPQRRGTQETQYF,TGTGCCAGCAGCCCCCAGAGGCGCGGGACTCAAGAGACCCAGTACTTC
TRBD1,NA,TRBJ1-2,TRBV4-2,CASSRTGDNYGYTF,TGTGCCAGCAGCCGGACAGGAGATAACTATGGCTACACCTTC
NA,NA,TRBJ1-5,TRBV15,CATSRSGNQPQHF,TGTGCCACCAGCCGTTCGGGGAATCAGCCCCAGCATTTT
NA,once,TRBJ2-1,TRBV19,CASRRGWASSYNEQFF,TGTGCCAGTAGGCGGGGTTGGGCGAGCTCCTACAATGAGCAGTTCTTC
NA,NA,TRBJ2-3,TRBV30,CAWSGPSTDTQYF,TGTGCCTGGAGTGGGCCCAGCACAGATACGCAGTATTTT
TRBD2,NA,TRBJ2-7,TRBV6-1,CASSDRAGGRSYEQYF,TGTGCCAGCAGTGACAGAGCGGGAGGACGGTCCTACGAGCAGTACTTC
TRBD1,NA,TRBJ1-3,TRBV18,CASSLGQGTGNTIYF,TGTGCCAGCTCTCTCGGACAGGGCACTGGAAACACCATATATTTT
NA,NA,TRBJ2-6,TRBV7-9,CSSSFSLGSGANVLTF,TGTTCCAGCAGCTTTTCGCTAGGCTCTGGGGCCAACGTCCTGACTTTC
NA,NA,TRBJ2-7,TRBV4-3,CASSLRGACYEQYF,TGCGCCAGCAGCCTCAGGGGGGCCTGCTACGAGCAGTACTTC
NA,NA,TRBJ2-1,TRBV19,CASSTRGTYNEQFF,TGTGCCAGTAGTACCAGGGGTACCTACAATGAGCAGTTCTTC
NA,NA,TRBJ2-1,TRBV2,CASSELGYEQFF,TGTGCCAGCAGTGAACTGGGCTATGAGCAGTTCTTC
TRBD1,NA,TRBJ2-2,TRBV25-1,CASSVRTGRTGELFF,TGTGCCAGCAGTGTCCGGACAGGGCGTACCGGGGAGCTGTTTTTT